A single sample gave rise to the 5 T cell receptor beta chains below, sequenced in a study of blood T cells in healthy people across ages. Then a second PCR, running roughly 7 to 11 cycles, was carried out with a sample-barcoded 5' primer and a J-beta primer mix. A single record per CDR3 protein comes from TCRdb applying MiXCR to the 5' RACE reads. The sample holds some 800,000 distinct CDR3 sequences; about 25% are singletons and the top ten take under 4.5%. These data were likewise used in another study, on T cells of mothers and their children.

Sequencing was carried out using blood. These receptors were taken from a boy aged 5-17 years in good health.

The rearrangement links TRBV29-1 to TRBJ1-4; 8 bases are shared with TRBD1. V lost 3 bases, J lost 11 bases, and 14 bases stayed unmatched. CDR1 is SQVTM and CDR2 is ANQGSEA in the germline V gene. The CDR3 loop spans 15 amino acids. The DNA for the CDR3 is TGCAGCGTTGAGAGCCCAAGGACAGGGTCGGGGAAACTGTTTTTT. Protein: CSVESPRTGSGKLFF.

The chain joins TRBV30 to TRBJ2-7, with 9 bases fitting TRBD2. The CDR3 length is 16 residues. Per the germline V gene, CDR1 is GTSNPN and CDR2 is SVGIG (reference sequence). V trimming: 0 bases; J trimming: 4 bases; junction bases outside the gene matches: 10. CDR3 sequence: CAWSVWERAGGYEQYF. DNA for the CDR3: TGTGCCTGGAGTGTGTGGGAGCGAGCGGGGGGTTACGAGCAGTACTTC. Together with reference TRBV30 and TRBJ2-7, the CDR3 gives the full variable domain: SQTIHQWPATLVQPVGSPLSLECTVEGTSNPNLYWYRQAAGRGLQLLFYSVGIGQISSEVPQNLSASRPQDRQFILSSKKLLLSDSGFYLCAWSVWERAGGYEQYFGPGTRLTVT.

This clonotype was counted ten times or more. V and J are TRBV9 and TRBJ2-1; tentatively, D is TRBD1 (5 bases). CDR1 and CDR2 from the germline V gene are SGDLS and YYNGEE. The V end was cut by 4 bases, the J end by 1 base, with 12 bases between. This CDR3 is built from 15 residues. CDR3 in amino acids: CASSPEGVSYNEQFF. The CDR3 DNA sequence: TGTGCCAGCAGCCCTGAAGGGGTATCCTACAATGAGCAGTTCTTC.

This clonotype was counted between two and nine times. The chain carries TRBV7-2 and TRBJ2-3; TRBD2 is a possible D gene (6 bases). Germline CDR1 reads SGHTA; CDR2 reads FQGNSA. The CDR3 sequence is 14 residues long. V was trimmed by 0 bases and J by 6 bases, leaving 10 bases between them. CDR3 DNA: TGTGCCAGCAGCTTAGCGGGGGGTTGGGATACGCAGTATTTT. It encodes CASSLAGGWDTQYF.

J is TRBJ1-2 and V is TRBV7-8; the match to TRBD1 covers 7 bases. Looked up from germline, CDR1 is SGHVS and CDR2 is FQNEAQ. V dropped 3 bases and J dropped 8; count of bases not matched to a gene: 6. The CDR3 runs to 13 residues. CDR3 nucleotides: TGTGCCAGCAGCTTGTTCACAGGGGACGGCTACACCTTC. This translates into CASSLFTGDGYTF.